Following are 28 T cell receptor beta chains from one sample sequenced in a study of T cell changes during pregnancy in multiple sclerosis. The method was immunoSEQ multiplex PCR; TCRdb's version includes in-frame clones alone and lacks a portion of them. There are about 120,000 clones in the sample; 85% to 95% occur only once, and around 6% lies in the top ten. The starting material was peripheral blood, obtained before pregnancy. The receptors shown here come from a female donor with multiple sclerosis, enrolled in a pregnancy study.

The CDR3: CASAGGTYGYTF. The CDR3 DNA follows: TGTGCCAGCGCGGGGGGGACCTATGGCTACACCTTC. The chain recombines TRBV6-1 with TRBJ1-2; weak D call: TRBD1 (5 bases). Germline V lookup: CDR1 MNHNS, CDR2 SASEGT. V lost 8 bases, J lost 4 bases, and 11 bases lay in between. This CDR3 region has 12 residues.

The V gene is TRBV12-2, the J gene TRBJ1-3; the listed D gene, TRBD1, was not tested against the DNA. TRBV12-2 is given as a pseudogene. There are 15 residues in the CDR3. This CDR3 reads CASRTRRDSGNTIYF. The CDR3 DNA is TGTGCAAGTCGTACACGTCGTGACTCTGGAAACACCATATATTTT.

The chain combines TRBV11-2 with TRBJ2-7; the match to TRBD1 covers 11 bases. V lost 5 bases, J lost 7 bases, and 7 bases stayed unmatched. This CDR3 comprises 14 residues. Germline CDR1 and CDR2: SGHAT and FQNNGV. The CDR3 nucleotides are TGTGCCAGCAGCCCGGACAGGGGGCGAGGGGAGCAGTACTTC. It encodes CASSPDRGRGEQYF.

The V call is TRBV5-6, the J call TRBJ2-3; 12 bases align to TRBD2. Germline V CDR1 and CDR2: SGHDT, YYEEEE. The CDR3 is 17 residues long. The trim removed 5 bases at V and 3 bases at J, leaving 10 bases unmatched. The CDR3 spells CASSYYTGTSGTDTQYF. DNA for the CDR3: TGTGCCAGCAGTTACTACACCGGGACTAGCGGGACAGATACGCAGTATTTT.

The rearrangement links TRBV6-1 to TRBJ2-1; possible D gene TRBD2, 5 bases. Germline CDR1 is MNHNS and CDR2 is SASEGT. V was shortened by 3 bases and J by 4 bases, with 10 bases between the two germline ends. This CDR3 has 14 amino acids. CDR3 in amino acids: CASSESSPYNEQFF. CDR3 in DNA: TGTGCCAGCAGTGAGTCTAGCCCTTACAATGAGCAGTTCTTC.

This rearrangement joins TRBV5-1 to TRBJ2-5; D uncertain. This CDR3 is 15 amino acids long. Trimming left V 1 base short and J 0 bases short, with 10 bases between. The V gene's germline CDR1 is SGHRS and CDR2 YFSETQ. The CDR3 DNA sequence: TGCGCCAGCAGCTTGCAGGTGGGCGACCAAGAGACCCAGTACTTC. Amino acids: CASSLQVGDQETQYF.

This chain joins TRBV28 and TRBJ2-3; TRBD2 is a possible D gene (6 bases). The CDR3 contains 15 residues. V lost 8 bases, J lost 5 bases, and 20 bases lay in between. The germline gives CDR1 MDHEN, CDR2 SYDVKM. This CDR3 is CASRLGPSSVDTQYF. The DNA for the CDR3 is TGTGCCAGCCGTCTAGGCCCCTCTAGCGTAGATACGCAGTATTTT.

The rearrangement uses TRBV5-4 and TRBJ1-4; the match to TRBD1 covers 7 bases. This CDR3 comprises 16 residues. J was trimmed by 0 bases and V by 4 bases; bases with no gene match: 6. Per germline, CDR1 SGHNT and CDR2 YYREEE (reference sequence). The CDR3 nucleotides are TGTGCCAGCAGCGAGGGGGCGACTTCAACTAATGAAAAACTGTTTTTT. Translated, it gives CASSEGATSTNEKLFF.

The CDR3 DNA follows: TGTGCCAGCAGCATGACAGGGTTTGGTTCACCCCTCCACTTT. It encodes CASSMTGFGSPLHF. The chain couples TRBV6-1 to TRBJ1-6; 7 bases are a match to TRBD1. The V gene's germline CDR1 is MNHNS and CDR2 SASEGT. CDR3 length: 14 residues. After removal of 6 bases from V and 9 bases from J, the junction contained 8 bases not matched to a gene.

The chain uses TRBV7-9 and TRBJ2-7; 12 nucleotides agree with TRBD1. This CDR3 has 15 amino acids. Trimming cost V 3 bases and J 6 bases; bases outside gene matches: 6. Germline lookup yields CDR1 SEHNR and CDR2 FQNEAQ (reference sequence). CDR3 protein: CASSLTGTGGSEQYF. CDR3 nucleotides: TGTGCCAGCAGCTTGACCGGGACAGGGGGCTCCGAGCAGTACTTC.

This rearrangement joins TRBV28 to TRBJ1-4, with D possibly matching TRBD1 (6 bases). CDR1 is MDHEN, CDR2 SYDVKM, per germline. The germline V and J ends were trimmed by 6 bases and 13 bases, with 27 bases remaining between them. This CDR3 region has 16 residues. CDR3 nucleotide sequence: TGTGCCAGCAGCCGCCGGGTACAGGGCGGTGTTGGTCGACTGTTTTTT. It specifies CASSRRVQGGVGRLFF.

The chain joins TRBV29-1 to TRBJ1-2; the D gene is possibly TRBD1 (5 bases). V lost 1 base to trimming and J lost 8 bases, with 14 bases between them. This CDR3 is built from 13 residues. Germline values: CDR1 SQVTM, CDR2 ANQGSEA. The DNA for the CDR3 is TGCAGCGTTGAAGCCCGGGGGGGGAGAGGCTACACCTTC. Translating it yields CSVEARGGRGYTF.

A note on this clone: Other DNA sequences from this sample encode an identical CDR3 as well. The rearrangement uses TRBV10-3 and TRBJ2-3; 7 positions agree with TRBD2. V dropped 8 bases and J dropped 2; count of bases not matched to a gene: 10. The CDR3 sequence is 15 residues long. Germline V gene lookup returns CDR1 ENHRY and CDR2 SYGVKD. The chain's CDR3 is CAIRGDYLLTDTQYF. CDR3 nucleotides: TGTGCCATCCGTGGGGACTATTTACTCACAGATACGCAGTATTTT.

The chain combines TRBV18 with TRBJ1-5, with no clear D. Trimming took off 3 bases at V and 2 bases at J, with 14 bases between the two ends. This CDR3 contains 16 residues. The germline CDR1 and CDR2 sequences are KGHSH and LQKENI. The CDR3 reads CASSPVRVVGNQPQHF. Written as DNA, the CDR3 is TGTGCCAGCTCACCGGTTCGGGTGGTGGGCAATCAGCCCCAGCATTTT.

The chain combines TRBV5-1 with TRBJ2-7, with TRBD2 identical over 8 bases. This CDR3 has 14 amino acids. Germline V gene data show CDR1 as SGHRS and CDR2 as YFSETQ. The V gene end was trimmed by 3 bases and the J gene end by 2 bases; junction bases not matched to a gene: 4. CDR3 residues: CASSSLADPYEQYF. The CDR3 nucleotides read TGCGCCAGCAGCTCACTAGCGGATCCCTACGAGCAGTACTTC.

V and J are TRBV18 and TRBJ1-5, with a possible D match to TRBD1 (5 bases). The germline V and J ends were trimmed by 6 bases and 2 bases, with 14 bases remaining between them. Germline CDR1 is KGHSH and CDR2 is LQKENI. There are 15 residues in the CDR3. The CDR3 DNA is TGTGCCAGCTCCCCCGGGGGAGGGGGCAATCAGCCCCAGCATTTT. It yields the protein CASSPGGGGNQPQHF.

The rearrangement joins TRBV7-9 to TRBJ2-3, with D unresolved. This CDR3 is built from 13 residues. The germline V gene encodes CDR1 SEHNR and CDR2 FQNEAQ (reference sequence). V was trimmed by 5 bases and J by 2 bases, leaving 8 bases between them. The CDR3 here is CASSLGLTDTQYF. The CDR3 DNA reads as TGTGCCAGCAGCCTAGGGCTCACAGATACGCAGTATTTT.

This chain links TRBV19 with TRBJ1-1; D may be TRBD1 (5 bases). The V end lost 9 bases, the J end lost 3 bases, and 11 bases lay between the germline ends. The CDR3 has 12 residues. Looked up from germline, CDR1 is LNHDA and CDR2 is SQIVND (reference sequence). This chain's CDR3 is CASRGGYTEAFF. The CDR3 nucleotides are TGTGCCAGCCGGGGGGGTTACACTGAAGCTTTCTTT.

The chain employs TRBV5-1 and TRBJ2-7; TRBD2 agrees at 12 bases. The CDR3 contains 15 residues. V lost 4 bases and J lost 0; bases outside the gene matches: 2. CDR1 and CDR2 (germline): SGHRS, YFSETQ. The CDR3 region is CASSPTSGGSYEQYF. Written as DNA, the CDR3 is TGCGCCAGCAGCCCGACTAGCGGGGGCTCCTACGAGCAGTACTTC.

The chain is built from TRBV27 and TRBJ1-4, with D perhaps matching TRBD1 (5 bases). Germline loops: CDR1 MNHEY, CDR2 SMNVEV (reference sequence). V shed 5 bases and J shed 3 bases, with 16 bases lying between them. The CDR3 consists of 16 residues. CDR3 amino acids: CASSPWGELANEKLFF. In nucleotides, the CDR3 is TGTGCCAGCAGTCCCTGGGGGGAGCTAGCTAATGAAAAACTGTTTTTT.

The V and J genes are TRBV28 and TRBJ2-7, with 10 bases lining up with TRBD1. The V gene's germline CDR1 is MDHEN and CDR2 SYDVKM. Trimming removed 4 bases from V and 1 base from J; junction bases left unmatched: 7. The CDR3 loop spans 16 amino acids. CDR3 sequence reads: CASSSGQGRTSYEQYF. The CDR3 nucleotides read TGTGCCAGCAGTTCGGGACAGGGGAGGACGTCCTACGAGCAGTACTTC.

The genes are TRBV7-9 and TRBJ2-5; TRBD2 is a possible D gene (6 bases). The CDR3 has 13 amino acids. Trimming took off 5 bases at V and 3 bases at J, with 10 bases between the two ends. Germline lookup yields CDR1 SEHNR and CDR2 FQNEAQ (reference sequence). For the CDR3, the DNA is TGTGCCAGCAGCATGGGGGGAAAAGAGACCCAGTACTTC. The encoded protein is CASSMGGKETQYF.

The chain carries TRBV10-3 and TRBJ2-3; tentative D call: TRBD1 (5 bases). Trimming shortened V by 0 bases and J by 4 bases, and 8 bases separated the two germline ends. This CDR3 has 14 amino acids. The germline V gene has CDR1 ENHRY and CDR2 SYGVKD. CDR3 bases: TGTGCCATCAGTGAGTCCAGGGCCGCAGATACGCAGTATTTT. It is translated as CAISESRAADTQYF.

The chain links TRBV19 to TRBJ2-2; 7 bases match TRBD1. After removal of 10 bases from V and 0 bases from J, the junction contained 5 bases not matched to a gene. Germline CDR1 LNHDA, CDR2 SQIVND (reference sequence). This CDR3 contains 14 residues. As DNA, the CDR3 is TGTGCCACAAAGGGACAGCCGAACACCGGGGAGCTGTTTTTT. It yields the protein CATKGQPNTGELFF.

This clone has a single count. V gene TRBV11-2 combines with J gene TRBJ2-1, with D perhaps TRBD1 (5 bases). The germline CDR1 and CDR2 sequences are SGHAT and FQNNGV. V lost 6 bases, J lost 7 bases, and 16 bases lay in between. CDR3 length: 14 residues. DNA of the CDR3: TGTGCCAGCAGGACAGACGGGTTGGGGAATGAGCAGTTCTTC. Amino acids: CASRTDGLGNEQFF.

This sequence joins TRBV5-1 and TRBJ2-1, with 10 bases fitting TRBD2. This CDR3 region has 16 residues. Germline V gene lookup returns CDR1 SGHRS and CDR2 YFSETQ. J lost 6 bases, V lost 0 bases, and 6 bases had no gene match. The CDR3 here is CASSLAGTSVANEQFF. The DNA for the CDR3 is TGCGCCAGCAGCTTGGCCGGGACTAGCGTGGCCAATGAGCAGTTCTTC. The entire variable domain, with the rest obtained from reference TRBV5-1 and TRBJ2-1, is as follows: KAGVTQTPRYLIKTRGQQVTLSCSPISGHRSVSWYQQTPGQGLQFLFEYFSETQRNKGNFPGRFSGRQFSNSRSEMNVSTLELGDSALYLCASSLAGTSVANEQFFGPGTRLTVL.

This clone was recorded once. The chain's CDR3 is CASSFSGAGKLSGQYF. As DNA, the CDR3 is TGTGCCAGCAGTTTTAGTGGGGCGGGGAAGCTGTCTGGGCAGTACTTC. The V and J genes are TRBV28 and TRBJ2-7; D is perhaps TRBD2 (6 bases). Germline V gene lookup returns CDR1 MDHEN and CDR2 SYDVKM. The CDR3 is 16 residues long. V lost 3 bases and J 9 bases, leaving 24 bases between the germline ends.

V and J are TRBV11-2 and TRBJ1-3, with D uncertain. Germline lookup yields CDR1 SGHAT and CDR2 FQNNGV. Trimming stripped 7 bases from V and 0 bases from J, with 10 bases between. This CDR3 has 14 amino acids. CDR3 protein: CASKDGPSGNTIYF. The CDR3 bases are TGTGCCAGCAAGGATGGGCCCTCTGGAAACACCATATATTTT.